Here is one TCR beta chain with its context. Measured with immunoSEQ multiplex PCR; TCRdb has only the in-frame clones, and not every one. The table records around 340,000 clones, 65% to 90% of them present only once. The data originate from a study of Ad26.COV2.S vaccination and SARS-CoV-2 variants. Study background: Dosing was one shot or two shots 56 days apart.

V was clipped by 5 bases and J by 2 bases, with 20 bases between them. CDR1 SGHAT and CDR2 FQNNGV come from the germline V gene. This CDR3 region has 17 residues. The treatment denotes: some 20 received Ad26.COV2.S at low or high dose, single or two shots; five or six received placebo; per-sample allocation not given. The samples date from day 63 after the first vaccine or placebo injection. An adult of 18-55 years in Boston served as donor. The receptor was derived from a person between 18 and 59 years old who received the Ad26.COV2.S COVID-19 vaccine or a placebo. The rearrangement links TRBV11-2 to TRBJ2-3, with D perhaps TRBD1 (5 bases). The sequencing used peripheral blood, collected in a trial of Ad26.COV2.S vaccine versus placebo. The CDR3 DNA is TGTGCCAGCAGCAGGGTGGCGGACATATTCCTCACAGATACGCAGTATTTT. It yields the protein CASSRVADIFLTDTQYF.